The 32 T cell receptor beta chains presented below share a single source sample, sequenced in a study of post-analysis software for immune sequencing data (dated by TCRdb to the mid-2010s). The investigation overall reported the following: Four or five TRBV segments, including TRBV5-6, TRBV5-1 and TRBV20-1, were significantly more frequent in patients than controls.

Library preparation employed PCR. The sequencer listed for this sample is Illumina HiSeq 2500. To reduce PCR and sequencing biases, unique molecular identifiers were built into the TCR beta cDNA libraries. Starting from the raw public reads, TCRdb applied fastp trimming at Q25, assembled clones with MiXCR and retained in-frame beta chains. Rows merge per CDR3 protein into single entries with the most common DNA and genes. This sample holds some 370,000 distinct CDR3 sequences; roughly 36% were observed only once. The ten biggest clones cover roughly an eighth of the sample. Their cognate antigens are unknown. The sequenced sample consisted of blood. The receptors derive from a girl aged 5-17 years with multiple sclerosis.

The chain recombines TRBV7-2 with TRBJ2-5; the match to TRBD2 covers 7 bases. With V trimmed by 5 bases and J by 4 bases, 7 bases remained unmatched. From germline, CDR1 is SGHTA and CDR2 FQGNSA. The CDR3 has 14 residues. CDR3 coding DNA: TGTGCCAGCAGCCCAGCGGGGAGGCGAGAGACCCAGTACTTC. This gives the protein CASSPAGRRETQYF.

This clonotype was observed a handful of times. This chain uses TRBV6-4 with TRBJ2-2; 8 positions match TRBD1. Trimming at V came to 5 bases and at J to 1 base, leaving 9 bases not matched to a gene. CDR3 size: 17 residues. The V gene's germline CDR1 is MRHNA and CDR2 SNTAGT. CDR3 region: CASSPQGGQVNTGELFF. The CDR3 nucleotides are TGTGCCAGCAGTCCCCAAGGGGGACAGGTGAACACCGGGGAGCTGTTTTTT.

J is TRBJ2-3 and V is TRBV12-3 or TRBV12-4; 8 nucleotides line up with TRBD1. Unmatched junction bases numbered 17, after V lost 6 bases and J lost 15 bases. The CDR3 length is 14 residues. The CDR3 sequence: CASSHGQGTDTEYF. DNA of the CDR3: TGTGCCAGCAGCCATGGACAGGGCACAGATACGGAATATTTT.

DNA for the CDR3: TGTGCCAGCAGTTCCTTGCGGACAGGCCCCAATCAGCCCCAGCATTTT. Residues: CASSSLRTGPNQPQHF. The chain joins TRBV6-5 to TRBJ1-5, with 7 bases matching TRBD1. Looked up from germline, CDR1 is MNHEY and CDR2 is SVGAGI. The CDR3 loop spans 16 amino acids. V trimming: 4 bases; J trimming: 3 bases; junction bases outside the gene matches: 9.

This clonotype occurred many times. The J gene is TRBJ2-5, the V gene TRBV7-2, with D possibly called TRBD1 or TRBD2 (5 bases each). The germline gives CDR1 SGHTA, CDR2 FQGNSA. V dropped 5 bases and J dropped 5 bases, with 12 bases sitting between them. This CDR3 has 13 amino acids. CDR3 region: CASSRGRRETQYF. Here the CDR3 DNA reads TGTGCCAGCAGCCGGGGACGGAGGGAGACCCAGTACTTC.

The chain carries TRBV12-3 or TRBV12-4 and TRBJ2-5, with 8 nucleotides matching TRBD2. This CDR3 region has 15 residues. The V segment lost 0 bases and the J segment 3 bases; nucleotides outside the gene matches: 3. The CDR3 sequence: CASSLAGLVKETQYF. The CDR3 DNA sequence: TGTGCCAGCAGTTTAGCGGGACTAGTAAAAGAGACCCAGTACTTC.

V usage is TRBV12-3 or TRBV12-4 and J usage is TRBJ1-4; D might be TRBD1 (6 bases). The V and J ends lost 6 bases and 7 bases respectively, with 18 bases between them. The CDR3 sequence is 15 residues long. CDR3 sequence reads: CASSPTRGAGEKLFF. In nucleotides, the CDR3 is TGTGCCAGCAGCCCGACCAGGGGCGCAGGTGAAAAACTGTTTTTT.

This clonotype was found a few times. The rearrangement links TRBV4-3 to TRBJ2-5, with 8 bases identical to TRBD1. The CDR3 is 18 amino acids. The V and J ends lost 0 bases and 1 base, in that order; junction bases with no gene match: 10. CDR1 LGHNA and CDR2 YSLEER come from the germline V gene. The CDR3 loop reads CASSQDLQYRGSQETQYF. DNA of the CDR3: TGCGCCAGCAGCCAAGACCTTCAATACAGGGGGTCCCAAGAGACCCAGTACTTC.

This clonotype was detected a few times. The chain combines TRBV4-1 with TRBJ1-1; D gene ambiguous. Germline V gene sequence: CDR1 MGHRA, CDR2 YSYEKL. This CDR3 has 14 residues. Trimming pared 1 base from V and 5 bases from J, leaving 11 bases between. The CDR3, as DNA: TGCGCCAGCAGCCAAGGGAGCACGGGGACTGAAGCTTTCTTT. Amino acid sequence: CASSQGSTGTEAFF.

This clonotype has more than one count but fewer than ten. The J gene is TRBJ2-7, the V gene TRBV7-8, with TRBD1 as a possible D gene (6 bases). The CDR3 contains 17 residues. Germline-derived CDR1 and CDR2 are SGHVS and FQNEAQ. The V gene lost 5 bases and the J gene lost 3 bases, with 23 bases spanning the gap. CDR3 bases: TGTGCCAGCAGCACTCGGACAGCTCCCATTGGTTTCTACGAGCAGTACTTC. Protein sequence: CASSTRTAPIGFYEQYF.

The chain carries TRBV7-3 and TRBJ2-7; D is unclear. V gave up 4 bases and J gave up 3 bases, with 10 bases separating them. The germline CDR1 and CDR2 sequences are SGHTA and FQGTGA. This CDR3 region has 13 residues. The CDR3 DNA follows: TGTGCCAGCAGCTCGGGCCCAGACTACGAGCAGTACTTC. Translation: CASSSGPDYEQYF.

This clonotype turned up a few times. At one end the junction does not follow the germline gene, possibly because of a read error. V and J are TRBV7-2 and TRBJ1-5; no clear D. From germline, CDR1 is SGHTA and CDR2 FQGNSA. This CDR3 region has 14 residues. Here the CDR3 DNA reads TGTGCCGGCAGCTTAGACGGTAGCAATCAGCCCCAGCATTTT. Translating it yields CAGSLDGSNQPQHF.

The chain carries TRBV20-1 and TRBJ2-1, with D possibly called TRBD1 or TRBD2 (5 bases each). CDR1 DFQATT and CDR2 SNEGSKA come from the germline V gene (reference sequence). The CDR3 contains 18 residues. V lost 5 bases and J 0 bases, leaving 23 bases between the germline ends. In nucleotides, the CDR3 is TGCAGTGCTCCACCCAAATGGGTCGCAGGGAGCTCCTACAATGAGCAGTTCTTC. Translating it yields CSAPPKWVAGSSYNEQFF.

This clonotype was detected a few times. The chain is built from TRBV27 and TRBJ2-5; 10 bases agree with TRBD1. This CDR3 has 12 amino acids. The germline V gene encodes CDR1 MNHEY and CDR2 SMNVEV (reference sequence). J gave up 5 bases and V 6 bases, and 0 bases lay outside the gene matches. As DNA, the CDR3 is TGTGCCAGCAGGGACAGGGGGGAGACCCAGTACTTC. It specifies CASRDRGETQYF.

The rearrangement joins TRBV29-1 to TRBJ2-5; TRBD2 agrees at 8 bases. This CDR3 comprises 12 residues. Germline V gene lookup returns CDR1 SQVTM and CDR2 ANQGSEA. Trimming cost V 4 bases and J 3 bases; bases outside gene matches: 1. In DNA, the CDR3 is TGCAGCGTTGCCGGGGGGGAAGAGACCCAGTACTTC. Translation gives CSVAGGEETQYF.

The chain has TRBV6-2 or TRBV6-3 and TRBJ2-5, with a possible D match to TRBD2 (5 bases). V was shortened by 6 bases and J by 5 bases, with 19 bases between the two germline ends. CDR1 and CDR2 (germline): MNHEY, SVGEGT. This CDR3 has 15 residues. CDR3 in DNA: TGTGCCAGCAGGCCGAATCCGGAGGAGAGGGAGACCCAGTACTTC. This encodes CASRPNPEERETQYF.

V gene TRBV11-2 combines with J gene TRBJ1-2; a weak D match, TRBD1 (6 bases). This CDR3 has 16 residues. Trimming removed 1 base from V and 4 bases from J, with 16 bases in between. Germline-derived CDR1 and CDR2 are SGHAT and FQNNGV. In DNA, the CDR3 is TGTGCCAGCAGCTTAGGGTCAGGGGCCAGGGGCTATGGCTACACCTTC. It is translated as CASSLGSGARGYGYTF.

The rearrangement links TRBV5-5 to TRBJ2-7; D is unresolved. The germline V and J ends were trimmed by 2 bases and 3 bases, with 6 bases remaining between them. The CDR3 has 12 residues. From germline, CDR1 is SGHKS and CDR2 YYEKEE (reference sequence). This CDR3 is CASSFSNYEQYF. The CDR3 coding sequence is TGTGCCAGCAGCTTTTCGAACTACGAGCAGTACTTC.

The count of this clonotype is one. This chain links TRBV20-1 with TRBJ2-7; a possible D gene is TRBD1 (5 bases). V was shortened by 2 bases and J by 3 bases, with 11 bases between the two germline ends. The CDR3 is 13 amino acids. Germline-derived CDR1 and CDR2 are DFQATT and SNEGSKA (reference sequence). This chain's CDR3 is CSARQGWGYEQYF. The CDR3 DNA reads as TGCAGTGCTAGACAGGGCTGGGGCTACGAGCAGTACTTC.

The chain combines TRBV10-3 with TRBJ2-1; D unclear. The CDR3 consists of 14 residues. The germline V and J ends were trimmed by 4 bases and 0 bases, with 7 bases remaining between them. Germline V gives CDR1 ENHRY, CDR2 SYGVKD. The CDR3: CAISVRSSYNEQFF. The CDR3 DNA is TGTGCCATCAGTGTCAGGAGCTCCTACAATGAGCAGTTCTTC.

This chain connects TRBV13 to TRBJ1-2, with TRBD1 identical over 9 bases. The ends lost 2 bases at V and 6 bases at J; junction bases unmatched: 7. This CDR3 contains 15 residues. Germline loops: CDR1 PRHDT, CDR2 FYEKMQ (reference sequence). The CDR3 loop reads CASSLIQRTGDGYTF. Here the CDR3 DNA reads TGTGCCAGCAGCTTAATTCAGAGGACAGGGGATGGCTACACCTTC. The full variable domain, in which reference TRBV13 and TRBJ1-2 provide the parts outside the CDR3, is AAGVIQSPRHLIKEKRETATLKCYPIPRHDTVYWYQQGPGQDPQFLISFYEKMQSDKGSIPDRFSAQQFSDYHSELNMSSLELGDSALYFCASSLIQRTGDGYTFGSGTRLTVV.

The chain links TRBV6-5 to TRBJ2-1; D might be TRBD2 (5 bases). Trimming removed 2 bases at V and 3 bases at J, with 11 bases between. The germline gives CDR1 MNHEY, CDR2 SVGAGI. This CDR3 region has 15 residues. CDR3 DNA: TGTGCCAGCAGTTACGCTAGCCCCATCTACAATGAGCAGTTCTTC. Its protein is CASSYASPIYNEQFF.

About this clonotype: Germline and junction disagree at one end, which may indicate a read error. V is TRBV25-1 and J is TRBJ2-1; 12 nucleotides align to TRBD2. From germline, CDR1 is MGHDK and CDR2 SYGVNS. The CDR3 is 17 residues long. CDR3 bases: TGTGCCAGCAGTGAGGGACTAGCGGGTCCCTACTACAATGGGCAGTTCTTC. It translates to CASSEGLAGPYYNGQFF.

Only a few counts were recorded for this clonotype. The chain has TRBV4-1 and TRBJ2-3, with D possibly being TRBD2 (5 bases). This CDR3 spans 15 amino acids. Germline-derived CDR1 and CDR2 are MGHRA and YSYEKL. The ends were cut back, 4 bases at V and 4 bases at J, with 15 bases in the middle. The CDR3 spells CASSRSGNPADTQYF. The CDR3 nucleotides read TGCGCCAGCAGCCGGTCGGGGAACCCCGCAGATACGCAGTATTTT.

The chain combines TRBV7-9 with TRBJ2-5; D may be TRBD1 or TRBD2 (5 bases each). Germline V CDR1 and CDR2: SEHNR, FQNEAQ (reference sequence). This CDR3 comprises 14 residues. Trimming stripped 0 bases from V and 5 bases from J, with 10 bases between. The CDR3, as DNA: TGTGCCAGCAGCTTAGCGGGGGTGTTGGAGACCCAGTACTTC. Translating gives CASSLAGVLETQYF.

This clonotype was seen a few times. The chain employs TRBV11-2 and TRBJ2-7; tentatively, D is TRBD1 (6 bases). The CDR3 has 15 amino acids. Trimming cost V 3 bases and J 4 bases, with 16 bases left between them. In germline, CDR1 is SGHAT, CDR2 FQNNGV. The CDR3 coding sequence is TGTGCCAGCAGCTTTGGGAACAGGGCAGGGTACGAGCAGTACTTC. Its translation: CASSFGNRAGYEQYF.

The rearrangement joins TRBV7-9 to TRBJ1-2; D not certain. This CDR3 spans 12 amino acids. Trimming removed 0 bases from V and 8 bases from J, with 7 bases in between. Per germline, CDR1 SEHNR and CDR2 FQNEAQ (reference sequence). CDR3 sequence: CASSLAQRGYTF. CDR3 sequence (DNA): TGTGCCAGCAGCTTAGCGCAGAGGGGCTACACCTTC.

About this clonotype itself: A much larger clone sits a single nucleotide away, making a read error possible. The chain employs TRBV4-1 and TRBJ2-5, with D perhaps given as TRBD1 or TRBD2 (5 bases each). Trimming removed 1 base at V and 6 bases at J, with 21 bases between. The CDR3 runs 17 residues. Germline V gives CDR1 MGHRA, CDR2 YSYEKL. The DNA for the CDR3 is TGCGCCAGCAGCCAAGTCCCCCCCGGGACCCAAGGGCAGACCCAGTACTTC. Translation: CASSQVPPGTQGQTQYF.

This chain links TRBV12-3 or TRBV12-4 with TRBJ2-1; perhaps TRBD2 as D (5 bases). V dropped 4 bases and J dropped 2 bases, with 18 bases sitting between them. This CDR3 contains 17 residues. This CDR3 reads CASSSLILRETYNEQFF. The DNA of the CDR3 is TGTGCCAGCAGTTCCCTTATCTTGAGGGAGACCTACAATGAGCAGTTCTTC.

The chain couples TRBV29-1 to TRBJ2-1; 7 bases line up with TRBD1. The trim removed 6 bases at V and 4 bases at J, leaving 9 bases unmatched. The CDR3 is 14 residues long. Germline lookup yields CDR1 SQVTM and CDR2 ANQGSEA. CDR3 bases: TGCAGCGTGGAGGACAGGCGGATGTACAATGAGCAGTTCTTC. Encoded protein: CSVEDRRMYNEQFF.

This clonotype was detected a few times. J is TRBJ1-6 and V is TRBV12-3 or TRBV12-4; 8 bases agree with TRBD1. V lost 4 bases to trimming and J lost 8 bases; unmatched junction nucleotides: 4. The CDR3 spans 14 residues. The CDR3 nucleotides read TGTGCCAGCAGTTGGACAGGGTGGGATTCACCCCTCCACTTT. This codes for CASSWTGWDSPLHF.

In regard to this clonotype: A much larger clone differs from this one at a single base, so this may be a read error. V and J are TRBV29-1 and TRBJ2-1, with 7 nucleotides matching TRBD2. The CDR3 extends over 13 amino acids. Germline-derived CDR1 and CDR2 are SQVTM and ANQGSEA. Unmatched junction bases numbered 5, after V lost 7 bases and J lost 2 bases. The CDR3 loop reads CSASGVPYNEQFF. DNA for the CDR3: TGCAGCGCCAGCGGGGTGCCCTACAATGAGCAGTTCTTC.